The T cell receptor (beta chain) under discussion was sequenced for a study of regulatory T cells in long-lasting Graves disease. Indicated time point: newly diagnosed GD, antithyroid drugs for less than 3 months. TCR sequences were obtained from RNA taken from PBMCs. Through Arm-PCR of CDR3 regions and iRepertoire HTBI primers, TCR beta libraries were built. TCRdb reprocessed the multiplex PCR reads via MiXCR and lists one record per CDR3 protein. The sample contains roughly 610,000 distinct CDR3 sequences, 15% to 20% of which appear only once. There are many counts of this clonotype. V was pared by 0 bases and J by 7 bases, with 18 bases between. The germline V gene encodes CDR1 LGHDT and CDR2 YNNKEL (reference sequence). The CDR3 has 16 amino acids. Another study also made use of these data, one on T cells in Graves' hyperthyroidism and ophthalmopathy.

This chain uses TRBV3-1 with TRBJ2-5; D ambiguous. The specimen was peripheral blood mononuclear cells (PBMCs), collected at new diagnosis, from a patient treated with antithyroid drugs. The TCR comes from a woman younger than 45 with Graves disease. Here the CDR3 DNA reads TGTGCCAGCAGCCAAGATTATAGGACGGCCCTACGGACCCAGTACTTC. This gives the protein CASSQDYRTALRTQYF.